Here is one TCR beta chain with its context. Its antigen is undetermined. The CDR3 length is 14 residues. Germline V gene data show CDR1 as DFQATT and CDR2 as SNEGSKA (reference sequence). These data originate in a study of blood T cells in healthy people across ages. The study's findings and limits: Naive T cell percentage strongly correlated with TCR beta diversity. Older age coincided with a roughly linear decline in TCR beta diversity per million T cells.

A sample-barcoded 5' primer and a J-beta primer mix were used in a second PCR of about 6 to 12 cycles. TCRdb redid the calling of the 5' RACE reads with MiXCR, one entry per CDR3 protein. The data show over a million distinct CDR3 sequences, under 55% seen once. The clonotype originates from a woman aged 60 to 75 in good health. This chain uses TRBV20-1 with TRBJ2-1, with D uncertain. Near its end, the DNA agrees better with TRBJ2-7, so the J call may be wrong. What was sequenced was blood. The CDR3 loop reads CSARAPSTYNEQYF. In DNA, the CDR3 is TGCAGTGCTAGAGCCCCCTCGACTTACAATGAGCAGTACTTC.